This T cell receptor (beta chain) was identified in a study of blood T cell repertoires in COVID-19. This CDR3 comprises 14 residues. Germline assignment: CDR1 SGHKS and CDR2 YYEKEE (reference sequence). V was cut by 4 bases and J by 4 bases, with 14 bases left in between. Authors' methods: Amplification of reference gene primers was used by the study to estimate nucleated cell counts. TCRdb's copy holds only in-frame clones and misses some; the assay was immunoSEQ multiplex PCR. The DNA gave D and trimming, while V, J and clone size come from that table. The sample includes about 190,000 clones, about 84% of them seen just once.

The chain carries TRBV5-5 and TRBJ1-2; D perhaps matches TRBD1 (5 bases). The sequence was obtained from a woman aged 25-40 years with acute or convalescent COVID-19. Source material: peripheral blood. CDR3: CASSRGGARYGYTF. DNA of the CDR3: TGTGCCAGCAGCCGAGGAGGGGCGCGCTATGGCTACACCTTC.